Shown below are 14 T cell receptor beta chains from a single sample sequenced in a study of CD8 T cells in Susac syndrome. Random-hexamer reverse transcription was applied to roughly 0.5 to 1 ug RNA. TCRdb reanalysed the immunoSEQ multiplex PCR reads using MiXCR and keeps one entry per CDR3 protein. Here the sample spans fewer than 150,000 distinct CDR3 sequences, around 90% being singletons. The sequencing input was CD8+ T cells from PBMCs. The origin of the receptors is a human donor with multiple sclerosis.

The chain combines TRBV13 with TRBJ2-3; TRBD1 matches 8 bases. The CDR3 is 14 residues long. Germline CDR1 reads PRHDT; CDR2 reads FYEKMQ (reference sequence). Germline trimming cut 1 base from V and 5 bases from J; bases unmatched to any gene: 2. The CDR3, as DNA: TGTGCCAGCAGCTTAGAAGGGACAGGAGATACGCAGTATTTT. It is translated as CASSLEGTGDTQYF.

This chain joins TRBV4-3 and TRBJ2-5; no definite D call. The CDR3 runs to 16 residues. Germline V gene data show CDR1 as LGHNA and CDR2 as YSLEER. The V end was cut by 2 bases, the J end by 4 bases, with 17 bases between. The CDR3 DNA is TGCGCCAGCAGCCAATCCTGGGCTATGATCAGAGAGACCCAGTACTTC. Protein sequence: CASSQSWAMIRETQYF.

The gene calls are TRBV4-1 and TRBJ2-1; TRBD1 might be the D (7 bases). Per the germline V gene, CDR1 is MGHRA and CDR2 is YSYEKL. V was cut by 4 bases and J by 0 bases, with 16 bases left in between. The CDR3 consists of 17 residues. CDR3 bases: TGCGCCAGCAGCCGATCAGGGGGGCGGGACTCCTACAATGAGCAGTTCTTC. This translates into CASSRSGGRDSYNEQFF.

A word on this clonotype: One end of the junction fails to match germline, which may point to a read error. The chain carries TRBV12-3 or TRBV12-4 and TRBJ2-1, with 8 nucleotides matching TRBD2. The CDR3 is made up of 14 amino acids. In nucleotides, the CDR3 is TGTGCCAGCAGTATAGCGGGAAACTACAATGAGCAGTTCTTC. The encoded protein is CASSIAGNYNEQFF.

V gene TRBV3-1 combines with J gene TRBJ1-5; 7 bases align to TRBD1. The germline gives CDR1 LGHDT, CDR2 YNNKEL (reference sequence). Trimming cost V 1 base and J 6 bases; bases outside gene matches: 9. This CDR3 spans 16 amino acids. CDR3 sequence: CASSQGQGVWGQPQHF. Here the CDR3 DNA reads TGTGCCAGCAGCCAAGGACAGGGTGTTTGGGGTCAGCCCCAGCATTTT.

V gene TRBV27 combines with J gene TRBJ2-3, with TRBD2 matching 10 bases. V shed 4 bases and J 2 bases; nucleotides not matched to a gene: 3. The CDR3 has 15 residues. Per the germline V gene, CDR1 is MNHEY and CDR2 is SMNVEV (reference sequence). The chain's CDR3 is CASSSLAGSTDTQYF. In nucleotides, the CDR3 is TGTGCCAGCAGTTCACTAGCGGGGTCCACAGATACGCAGTATTTT.

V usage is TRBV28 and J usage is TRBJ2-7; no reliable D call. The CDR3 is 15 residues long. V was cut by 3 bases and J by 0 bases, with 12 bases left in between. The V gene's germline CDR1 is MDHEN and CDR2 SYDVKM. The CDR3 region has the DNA TGTGCCAGCAGTTTTGCTCCCTGGGACTCCTACGAGCAGTACTTC. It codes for CASSFAPWDSYEQYF.

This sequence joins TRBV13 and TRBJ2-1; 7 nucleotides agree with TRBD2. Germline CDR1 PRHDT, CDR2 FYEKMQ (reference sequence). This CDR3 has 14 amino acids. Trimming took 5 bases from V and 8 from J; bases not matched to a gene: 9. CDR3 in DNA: TGTGCCAGCAGCCCCCTGGGGAGGGGCGATGAGCAGTTCTTC. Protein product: CASSPLGRGDEQFF.

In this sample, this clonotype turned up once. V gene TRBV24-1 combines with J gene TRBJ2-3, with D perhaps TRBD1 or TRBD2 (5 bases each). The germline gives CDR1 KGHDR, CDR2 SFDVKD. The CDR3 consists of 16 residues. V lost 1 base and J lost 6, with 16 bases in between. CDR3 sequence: CATSDLRDGSSDTQYF. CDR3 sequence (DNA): TGTGCCACCAGTGATTTAAGGGACGGGTCGTCTGATACGCAGTATTTT.

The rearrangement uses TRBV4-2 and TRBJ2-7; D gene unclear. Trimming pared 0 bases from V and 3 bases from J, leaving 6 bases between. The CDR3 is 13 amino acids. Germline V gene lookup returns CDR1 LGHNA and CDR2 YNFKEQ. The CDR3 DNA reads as TGTGCCAGCAGCCAAGAAACAAGCTACGAGCAGTACTTC. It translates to CASSQETSYEQYF.

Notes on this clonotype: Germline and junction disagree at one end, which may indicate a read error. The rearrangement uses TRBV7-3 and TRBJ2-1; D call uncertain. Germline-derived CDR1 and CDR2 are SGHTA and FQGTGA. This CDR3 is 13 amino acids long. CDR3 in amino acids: CASSLTLNSRLWF. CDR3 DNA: TGTGCCAGCAGCTTAACGTTAAACAGCAGGCTTTGGTTC.

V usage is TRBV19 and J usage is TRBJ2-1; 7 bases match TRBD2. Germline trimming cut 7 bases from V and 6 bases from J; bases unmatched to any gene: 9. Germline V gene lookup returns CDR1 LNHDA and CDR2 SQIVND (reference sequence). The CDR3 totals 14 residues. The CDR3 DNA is TGTGCCAGTACTGCTGGCGGGAGCTTCAATGAGCAGTTCTTC. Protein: CASTAGGSFNEQFF.

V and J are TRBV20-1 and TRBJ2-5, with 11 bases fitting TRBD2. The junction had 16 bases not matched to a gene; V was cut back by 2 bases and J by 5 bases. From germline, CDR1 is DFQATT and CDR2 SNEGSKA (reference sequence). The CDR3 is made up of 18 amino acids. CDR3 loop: CSARPTLAGGNLGETQYF. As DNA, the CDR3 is TGCAGTGCTAGACCAACCCTAGCGGGAGGCAACCTGGGGGAGACCCAGTACTTC.

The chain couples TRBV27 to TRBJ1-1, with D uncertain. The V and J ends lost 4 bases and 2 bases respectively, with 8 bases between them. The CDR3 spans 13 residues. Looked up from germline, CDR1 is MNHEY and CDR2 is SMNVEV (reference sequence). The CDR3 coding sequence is TGTGCCAGCAGTTCTTACGGCAACACTGAAGCTTTCTTT. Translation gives CASSSYGNTEAFF.